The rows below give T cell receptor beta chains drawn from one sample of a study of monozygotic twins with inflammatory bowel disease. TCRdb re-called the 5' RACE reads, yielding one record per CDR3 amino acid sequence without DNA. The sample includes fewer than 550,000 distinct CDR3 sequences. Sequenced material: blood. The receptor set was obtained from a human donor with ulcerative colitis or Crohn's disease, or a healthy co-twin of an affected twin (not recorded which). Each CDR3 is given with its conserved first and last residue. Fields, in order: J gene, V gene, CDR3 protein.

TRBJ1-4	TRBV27	CASSQGTGGEKLFF
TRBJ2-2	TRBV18	CASTGQENTGELFF
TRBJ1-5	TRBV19	CASSIMGPSNQPQHF
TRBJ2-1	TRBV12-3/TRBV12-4	CASALGGTKQFF
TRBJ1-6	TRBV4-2	CASSQKGQGRNSPLHF
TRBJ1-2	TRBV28	CASSLNGPVRYTF
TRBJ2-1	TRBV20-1	CSASYFGNEQFF
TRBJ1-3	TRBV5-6	CASSFFSFQWISGNTIYF
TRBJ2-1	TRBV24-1	CATTLLSGSYNEQFF
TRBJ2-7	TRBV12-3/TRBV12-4	CASSRAMDGYEQYF
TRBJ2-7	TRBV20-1	CSARDQAFSYEQYF
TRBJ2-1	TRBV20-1	CSRTSGTWANEQFF
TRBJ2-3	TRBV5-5	CASSLITPSTDTQYF
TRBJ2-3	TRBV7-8	CASSLGGELDTQYF
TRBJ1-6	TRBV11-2	CASSLGSLNVHF
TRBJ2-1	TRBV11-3	CASSSRRTEQFF
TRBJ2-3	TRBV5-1	CASMTTVGTDTQYF
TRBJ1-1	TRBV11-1	CASSWTLETEAFF
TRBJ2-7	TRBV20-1	CSASRTGTLNEQYF
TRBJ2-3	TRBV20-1	CSAAPGAGDLLSTDTQYF
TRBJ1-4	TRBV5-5	CASSNAQGLNEKLFF
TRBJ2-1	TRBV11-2	CASSLNGGEQFF
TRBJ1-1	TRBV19	CASSKTDNTEAFF
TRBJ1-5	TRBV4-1	CASSRELRQRGGQPQHF
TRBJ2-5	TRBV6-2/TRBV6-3	CASSPSGLAGRETQYF
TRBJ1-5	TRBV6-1	CASSESSRGGQPQHF
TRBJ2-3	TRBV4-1	CASSQVGAEFTDTQYF
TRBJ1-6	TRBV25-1	CASSEYNQVYSPLHF
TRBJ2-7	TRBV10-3	CAISDLLSPAYEQYF
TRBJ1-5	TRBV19	CASSMLRQYSNQPQHF
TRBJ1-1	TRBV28	CASSFYGQTEAFF
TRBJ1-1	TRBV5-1	CASSLDGRGSEAFF